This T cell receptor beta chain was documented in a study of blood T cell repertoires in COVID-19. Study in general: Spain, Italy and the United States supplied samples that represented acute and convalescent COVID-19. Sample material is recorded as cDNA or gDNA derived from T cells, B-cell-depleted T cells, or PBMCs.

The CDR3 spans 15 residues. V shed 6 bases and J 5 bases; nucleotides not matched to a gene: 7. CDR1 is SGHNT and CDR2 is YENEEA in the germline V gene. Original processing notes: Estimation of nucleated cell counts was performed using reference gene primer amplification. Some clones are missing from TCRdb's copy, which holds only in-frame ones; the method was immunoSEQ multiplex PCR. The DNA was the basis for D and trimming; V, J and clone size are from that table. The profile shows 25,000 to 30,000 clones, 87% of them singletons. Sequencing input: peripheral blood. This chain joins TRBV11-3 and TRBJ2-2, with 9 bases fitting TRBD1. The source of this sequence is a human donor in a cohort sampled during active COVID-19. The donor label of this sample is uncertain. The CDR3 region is CASSQGDRETGELFF. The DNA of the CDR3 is TGTGCCAGCAGTCAAGGGGACAGGGAGACCGGGGAGCTGTTTTTT.